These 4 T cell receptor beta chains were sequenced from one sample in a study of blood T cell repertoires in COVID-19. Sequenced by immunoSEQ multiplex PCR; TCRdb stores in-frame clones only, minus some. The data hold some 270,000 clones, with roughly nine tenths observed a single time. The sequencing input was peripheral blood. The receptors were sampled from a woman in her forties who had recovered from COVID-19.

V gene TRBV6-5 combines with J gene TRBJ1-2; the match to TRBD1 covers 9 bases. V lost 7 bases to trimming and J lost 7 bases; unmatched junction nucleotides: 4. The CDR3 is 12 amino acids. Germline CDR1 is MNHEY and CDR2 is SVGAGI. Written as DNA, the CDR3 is TGTGCCAGCATTTGGGACAGGGTTGGCTACACCTTC. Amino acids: CASIWDRVGYTF.

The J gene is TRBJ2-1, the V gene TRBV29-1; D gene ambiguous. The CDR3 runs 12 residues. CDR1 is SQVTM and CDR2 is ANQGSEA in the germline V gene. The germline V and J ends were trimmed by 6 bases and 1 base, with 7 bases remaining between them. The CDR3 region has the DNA TGCAGCGTCTCTAGGTCCTACAATGAGCAGTTCTTC. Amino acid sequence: CSVSRSYNEQFF.

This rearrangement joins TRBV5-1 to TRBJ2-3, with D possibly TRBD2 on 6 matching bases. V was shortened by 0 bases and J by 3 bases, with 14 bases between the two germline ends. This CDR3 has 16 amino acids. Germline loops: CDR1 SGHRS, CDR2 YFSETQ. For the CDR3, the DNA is TGCGCCAGCAGCTTGGCGGCGGGGTCGGGGACAGATACGCAGTATTTT. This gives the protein CASSLAAGSGTDTQYF.

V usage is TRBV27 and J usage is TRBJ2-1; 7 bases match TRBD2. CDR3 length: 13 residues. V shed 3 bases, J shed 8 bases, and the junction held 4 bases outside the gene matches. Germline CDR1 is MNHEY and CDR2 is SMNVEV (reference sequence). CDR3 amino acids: CASSFAGAYEQFF. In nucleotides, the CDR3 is TGTGCCAGCAGTTTCGCGGGAGCTTATGAGCAGTTCTTC.